The clone carrying this T cell receptor (beta chain) was seen more than once but under ten times. The antigen remains unidentified. This record comes from a study of cytomegalovirus exposure and HLA in healthy donors. Findings and caveats of the study: Owing to their indistinguishability, certain V segments, notably TRBV6-2 and TRBV6-3, were excluded. Earlier findings revealed that most TCR beta V segments proved productive either about 87% or about 30% of the time. Analyzed later, most CMV-associated TCR beta chains appeared HLA-restricted.

The study ran its PCR with 60 Vbeta and 13 Jbeta primers. Data came from immunoSEQ multiplex PCR; TCRdb stores just in-frame clones and leaves some out. Among around 140,000 clones, around 80% were seen once, and the ten largest hold about 3.2%. The germline V and J ends were trimmed by 5 bases and 7 bases, with 15 bases remaining between them. This CDR3 has 13 amino acids. Germline V gene data show CDR1 as SGHTA and CDR2 as FQGTGA. The source material was PBMCs. This sequence joins TRBV7-3 and TRBJ2-7, with D possibly matching TRBD1 (5 bases). The sequence derives from a female donor in good health and CMV-seronegative. The CDR3 here is CASSPSTVGEQYF. CDR3 DNA sequence: TGTGCCAGCAGCCCCTCGACAGTGGGGGAGCAGTACTTC.